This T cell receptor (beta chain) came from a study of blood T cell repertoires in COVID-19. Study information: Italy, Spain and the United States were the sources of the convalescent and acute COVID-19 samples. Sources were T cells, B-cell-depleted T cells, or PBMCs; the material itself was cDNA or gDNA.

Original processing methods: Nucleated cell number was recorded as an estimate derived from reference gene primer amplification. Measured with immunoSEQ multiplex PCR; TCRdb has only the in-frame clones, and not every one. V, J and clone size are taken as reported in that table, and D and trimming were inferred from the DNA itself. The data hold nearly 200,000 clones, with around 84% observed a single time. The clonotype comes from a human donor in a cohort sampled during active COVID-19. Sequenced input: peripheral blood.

The CDR3 here is CSASLSGRTEAFF. The CDR3 DNA reads as TGCAGTGCTAGTCTATCCGGGAGAACTGAAGCTTTCTTT. The chain recombines TRBV20-1 with TRBJ1-1; D uncertain. V lost 3 bases, J lost 5 bases, and 13 bases lay in between. CDR3 length: 13 residues. Germline values: CDR1 DFQATT, CDR2 SNEGSKA (reference sequence).